The subject of this entry is one T cell receptor beta chain. The antigen is unknown. The sample is drawn from a study of cytomegalovirus exposure and HLA in healthy donors. Findings and caveats of the study: At a 0.05 false discovery rate, a later analysis found 18,000 or so TCR beta sequences to be associated with HLA alleles. The availability of immune exposure information extended only to CMV serostatus. TCR sequences were mostly rare, though some public TCRs occurred in many donors. Prior analysis indicated that the majority of TCR beta V segments exhibited productivity approximately 87% or approximately 30% of the time.

Germline CDR1 SGHRS, CDR2 YFSETQ. Germline trimming cut 2 bases from V and 5 bases from J; bases unmatched to any gene: 17. The CDR3 contains 19 residues. The PCR contained 60 Vbeta and 13 Jbeta primers. The assay was immunoSEQ multiplex PCR, and TCRdb's table has in-frame clones only and misses some. The sample lists approximately 120,000 clones; roughly 81% were seen once. This TCR was recovered from a woman aged 30 to 39 in good health and CMV-seronegative. The sample comprised PBMCs. The chain has TRBV5-1 and TRBJ2-2; 8 nucleotides line up with TRBD2. CDR3 amino acids: CASSFNGLGAGDLTGELFF. The CDR3 DNA follows: TGCGCCAGCAGCTTTAATGGTCTCGGAGCGGGGGACCTTACCGGGGAGCTGTTTTTT. Complete variable domain (other parts from reference TRBV5-1 and TRBJ2-2): KAGVTQTPRYLIKTRGQQVTLSCSPISGHRSVSWYQQTPGQGLQFLFEYFSETQRNKGNFPGRFSGRQFSNSRSEMNVSTLELGDSALYLCASSFNGLGAGDLTGELFFGEGSRLTVL.